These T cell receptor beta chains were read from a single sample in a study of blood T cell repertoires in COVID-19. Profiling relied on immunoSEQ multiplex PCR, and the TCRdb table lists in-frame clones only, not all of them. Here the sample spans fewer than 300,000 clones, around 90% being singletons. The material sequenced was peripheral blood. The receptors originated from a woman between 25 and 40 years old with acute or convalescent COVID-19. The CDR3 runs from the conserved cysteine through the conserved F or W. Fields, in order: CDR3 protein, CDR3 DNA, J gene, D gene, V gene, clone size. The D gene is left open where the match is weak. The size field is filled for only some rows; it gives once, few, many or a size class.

CASTLAYRNEQFF | TGTGCCAGCACTCTAGCGTATAGAAATGAGCAGTTCTTC | TRBJ2-1 | . | TRBV12-3/TRBV12-4 | .
CASSPGLFEQYF | TGTGCCAGCAGCCCCGGTCTCTTCGAGCAGTACTTC | TRBJ2-7 | . | TRBV7-9 | .
CAISAGSSYNSPLHF | TGTGCCATCTCGGCGGGAAGCTCCTATAATTCACCCCTCCACTTT | TRBJ1-6 | . | TRBV10-3 | .
CASSGGGGARFYEQYF | TGTGCCAGCAGTGGGGGCGGGGGGGCGCGGTTCTACGAGCAGTACTTC | TRBJ2-7 | TRBD2 | TRBV27 | .
CASSQTGGYEQYF | TGCGCCAGCAGCCAGACAGGTGGTTACGAGCAGTACTTC | TRBJ2-7 | . | TRBV4-3 | few
CASSYPTRSGRGGTDTQYF | TGTGCCAGCAGTTATCCGACAAGGAGCGGGAGGGGGGGCACAGATACGCAGTATTTT | TRBJ2-3 | TRBD2 | TRBV6-2/TRBV6-3 | .
CASRIAGTGERYHEQFF | TGTGCCAGCAGGATTGCCGGGACAGGGGAGAGATACCATGAGCAGTTCTTC | TRBJ2-1 | TRBD1 | TRBV7-2 | .
CAISESSGRSNEQYF | TGTGCCATCAGTGAGTCGAGCGGGCGATCCAACGAGCAGTACTTC | TRBJ2-7 | . | TRBV10-3 | .
CASSMRDSNQPQHF | TGTGCCAGTAGTATGCGGGACAGCAATCAGCCCCAGCATTTT | TRBJ1-5 | . | TRBV19 | .
CASSLRRGQGPGGYTF | TGTGCCAGCAGCTTAAGGCGCGGACAGGGGCCTGGTGGCTACACCTTC | TRBJ1-2 | TRBD1 | TRBV7-9 | .
CASRWSSYNSPLHF | TGTGCCAGCAGGTGGAGCTCCTATAATTCACCCCTCCACTTT | TRBJ1-6 | . | TRBV27 | .
CASSYSKGPPLWPQHF | TGTGCCAGCAGTTACTCGAAGGGGCCCCCTTTATGGCCCCAGCATTTT | TRBJ1-5 | . | TRBV6-5 | .
CASSLRFGQGEAFF | TGTGCCAGCAGCTTGCGCTTCGGGCAGGGTGAAGCTTTCTTT | TRBJ1-1 | . | TRBV5-4 | .
CASSLGRSGSPQETQYF | TGTGCCAGCAGCTTAGGTAGGAGCGGGAGCCCCCAAGAGACCCAGTACTTC | TRBJ2-5 | TRBD2 | TRBV11-2 | .
CASSQETNRNGNEQFF | TGTGCCAGCAGCCAAGAAACTAATAGGAATGGCAATGAGCAGTTCTTC | TRBJ2-1 | . | TRBV4-2 | .
CASSVGGRDSTDTQYF | TGTGCCAGCAGCGTAGGCGGGAGAGATAGCACAGATACGCAGTATTTT | TRBJ2-3 | TRBD2 | TRBV9 | .
CASSLSGSSETQYF | TGTGCCAGCAGCTTAAGCGGCAGTTCGGAGACCCAGTACTTC | TRBJ2-5 | . | TRBV7-3 | once
CASSQASTYEQYF | TGTGCCAGCAGCCAAGCTTCCACCTACGAGCAGTACTTC | TRBJ2-7 | . | TRBV12-3/TRBV12-4 | .
CASSQQGNTIYF | TGTGCCAGCAGTCAACAGGGAAACACCATATATTTT | TRBJ1-3 | . | TRBV6-2/TRBV6-3 | .
CASSARSDRGLLGYTF | TGTGCCAGCAGCGCCCGATCGGACAGGGGGCTTCTTGGCTACACCTTC | TRBJ1-2 | TRBD1 | TRBV9 | .
CASTPGQTNTEAFF | TGTGCCAGTACCCCGGGACAGACGAACACTGAAGCTTTCTTT | TRBJ1-1 | TRBD1 | TRBV27 | .
CASSMANRGTGANVLTF | TGTGCCAGTAGTATGGCGAACAGGGGGACTGGGGCCAACGTCCTGACTTTC | TRBJ2-6 | TRBD1 | TRBV19 | .
CASQPETYEQYF | TGTGCCAGCCAGCCGGAGACCTACGAGCAGTACTTC | TRBJ2-7 | . | TRBV2 | .
CARGEFLSYGYTF | TGTGCCAGAGGAGAATTCCTTAGCTATGGCTACACCTTC | TRBJ1-2 | . | TRBV24-1 | .
CASSILTGKGPSGANVLTF | TGTGCCAGTAGTATACTGACAGGGAAGGGGCCCTCTGGGGCCAACGTCCTGACTTTC | TRBJ2-6 | TRBD1 | TRBV19 | .
CATSDVNPTGNYGYTF | TGTGCCACCAGTGACGTTAACCCGACAGGGAACTATGGCTACACCTTC | TRBJ1-2 | TRBD1 | TRBV24-1 | .
CASSTEGGGNLAKNIQYF | TGTGCCAGCAGCACCGAAGGGGGCGGGAATTTAGCCAAAAACATTCAGTACTTC | TRBJ2-4 | . | TRBV11-3 | .
CASMEGRKTQYF | TGCGCCAGCATGGAGGGGCGTAAGACCCAGTACTTC | TRBJ2-5 | . | TRBV10-2 | .
CASSQEFAAGFHEQYF | TGCGCCAGCAGCCAAGAATTCGCGGCGGGATTTCACGAGCAGTACTTC | TRBJ2-7 | . | TRBV4-3 | once
CSIPRGDYNEQFF | TGCAGCATACCCCGGGGGGACTACAATGAGCAGTTCTTC | TRBJ2-1 | TRBD2 | TRBV29-1 | .
CASSLIGSNEQFF | TGTGCCAGCAGCTTAATCGGTTCGAATGAGCAGTTCTTC | TRBJ2-1 | . | TRBV11-2 | .
CASSAHPGTGDIEQFF | TGTGCCAGCAGCGCGCATCCCGGGACAGGGGATATTGAGCAGTTCTTC | TRBJ2-1 | TRBD1 | TRBV9 | once
CASRRQSGNTIYF | TGTGCCAGCAGGCGGCAGTCTGGAAACACCATATATTTT | TRBJ1-3 | . | TRBV2 | .
CASSEGASGRQHRGAVF | TGCGCCAGCAGTGAGGGTGCTAGCGGGAGACAACACCGGGGAGCTGTTTTT | TRBJ2-2 | TRBD2 | TRBV10-1 | .
CASSRNPGFDTEAFF | TGTGCCAGCAGCCGGAATCCAGGTTTTGACACTGAAGCTTTCTTT | TRBJ1-1 | . | TRBV7-8 | .
CASSLGGLAGGTGELFF | TGCGCCAGCAGCTTGGGAGGACTAGCGGGAGGAACCGGGGAGCTGTTTTTT | TRBJ2-2 | TRBD2 | TRBV5-1 | .
CASSWTRARGEQFF | TGTGCCAGCAGCTGGACTAGGGCCCGTGGGGAGCAGTTCTTC | TRBJ2-1 | TRBD2 | TRBV11-3 | .
CASSPVPPTGAGGTEAFF | TGTGCCAGCTCACCGGTCCCGCCGACAGGGGCAGGAGGTACTGAAGCTTTCTTT | TRBJ1-1 | TRBD1 | TRBV18 | .
CASSLEAATSGRALTDTQYF | TGCGCCAGCAGCTTGGAAGCTGCGACTAGCGGGAGGGCCTTGACAGATACGCAGTATTTT | TRBJ2-3 | TRBD2 | TRBV5-1 | .
CASSPTTGGETQYF | TGTGCCAGCTCACCCACGACAGGGGGGGAGACCCAGTACTTC | TRBJ2-5 | TRBD1 | TRBV18 | few
CASSVGAGANQPQHF | TGTGCCAGCAGCGTAGGGGCAGGGGCAAATCAGCCCCAGCATTTT | TRBJ1-5 | . | TRBV9 | .
CASSWTGAITEAFF | TGTGCCAGCAGTTGGACAGGGGCTATTACTGAAGCTTTCTTT | TRBJ1-1 | TRBD1 | TRBV6-6 | .
CATSDFVSWWARQLSYEQYF | TGTGCCACCAGTGATTTTGTTAGTTGGTGGGCTCGGCAGTTATCCTACGAGCAGTACTTC | TRBJ2-7 | . | TRBV24-1 | once
CASRLLAGGEAQYF | TGTGCCAGCCGTTTACTAGCGGGAGGGGAGGCCCAGTACTTC | TRBJ2-5 | TRBD2 | TRBV7-9 | .
CASGDALGTSGRRITDTQYF | TGTGCTAGTGGTGACGCCCTCGGGACTAGCGGGAGACGAATAACAGATACGCAGTATTTT | TRBJ2-3 | TRBD2 | TRBV12-5 | .
CASSQGGAGDSPLHF | TGCGCCAGCAGCCAAGGTGGAGCGGGCGATTCACCCCTCCACTTT | TRBJ1-6 | . | TRBV4-1 | .
CASRERTGGDTQYF | TGTGCCAGCAGAGAACGGACAGGGGGGGATACGCAGTATTTT | TRBJ2-3 | TRBD1 | TRBV2 | .
CASSMEDRGSDIQYF | TGTGCCAGCAGCATGGAGGACAGGGGGAGTGACATTCAGTACTTC | TRBJ2-4 | TRBD1 | TRBV9 | .
CASSLTGDTQYF | TGTGCCAGCAGTTTGACAGGAGATACGCAGTATTTT | TRBJ2-3 | . | TRBV6-5 | .
CASSLGQVSQPQHF | TGTGCCAGCAGCTTGGGACAGGTCTCTCAGCCCCAGCATTTT | TRBJ1-5 | . | TRBV5-5 | .
CASSLASGSYNEQFF | TGTGCCAGCAGCTTGGCTAGCGGGTCGTACAATGAGCAGTTCTTC | TRBJ2-1 | TRBD2 | TRBV5-4 | .
CASSQRANYGYTF | TGTGCCAGCAGCCAAAGAGCTAACTATGGCTACACCTTC | TRBJ1-2 | . | TRBV4-2 | .
CASSRARGAPGELFF | TGCGCCAGCAGCCGGGCCCGGGGGGCCCCCGGGGAGCTGTTTTTT | TRBJ2-2 | . | TRBV4-3 | .